Below are 10 T cell receptor beta chains sequenced from a single sample in a study of T-cell reconstitution after alpha-beta-depleted transplantation in children (dated by TCRdb to 2015 to 2016). The library came from PCR. The sample was run on an Illumina HiSeq 2500. TCR libraries were prepared with molecular barcoding, using unique molecular identifiers to normalize TCRbeta repertoire quantification. In TCRdb, the public reads were trimmed at Q25 with fastp and aligned with MiXCR, with productive beta chains retained. All rows with the same CDR3 protein become a single entry with the most common DNA and genes. Here the sample has 600,000 to 700,000 distinct CDR3 sequences; approximately 16% occur a single time. About 1.1% of the sample is in the top ten clones. The starting material was PBMCs from the stem cell graft donor, obtained from the stem cell graft. These TCRs come from a human donor who donated a stem cell graft to a child with acute myeloid leukemia.

Ten or more counts support this clonotype. The chain is built from TRBV20-1 and TRBJ1-5; TRBD1 might be the D (6 bases). The CDR3 runs to 16 residues. Per germline, CDR1 DFQATT and CDR2 SNEGSKA (reference sequence). Trimming stripped 1 base from V and 0 bases from J, with 13 bases between. CDR3 loop: CSARARGAGSNQPQHF. CDR3 bases: TGCAGTGCTAGAGCCCGGGGGGCGGGTAGCAATCAGCCCCAGCATTTT.

The table lists this clonotype with a few counts. A much bigger clone sits one base away, suggesting this may be a read error. The gene calls are TRBV5-6 and TRBJ1-2, with 10 positions matching TRBD1. The V gene's germline CDR1 is SGHDT and CDR2 YYEEEE. The ends lost 7 bases at V and 11 bases at J; junction bases unmatched: 11. CDR3 length: 13 amino acids. The CDR3 reads CASGPYWDRGYTF. The CDR3 DNA follows: TGTGCCAGCGGCCCCTACTGGGACAGGGGTTACACCTTC.

The sample holds a few counts of this clonotype. CDR3 residues: CASSLLSSTDTQYF. The CDR3 bases are TGTGCCAGCAGCTTACTCAGTAGCACAGATACGCAGTATTTT. The chain carries TRBV7-7 and TRBJ2-3; D is ambiguous. The ends were cut back, 2 bases at V and 0 bases at J, with 6 bases in the middle. The CDR3 is 14 amino acids. CDR1 is SSHAT and CDR2 is FNYEAQ in the germline V gene (reference sequence).

Concerning this clonotype itself: This may be a read error, as it is one base from a much larger clone. This chain connects TRBV21-1 to TRBJ2-7; TRBD1 was called by the table and not checked on the DNA. TRBV21-1 is a known pseudogene. CDR3 size: 13 residues. CDR3 coding DNA: TGTGCCAGCAGCAAAGGTCGGACAGGGGCACCTAAGGTC. Its protein product is CASSKGRTGAPKV.

The chain joins TRBV7-2 to TRBJ1-1; perhaps TRBD1 as D (6 bases). Germline loops: CDR1 SGHTA, CDR2 FQGNSA. The CDR3 is 17 residues long. Trimming removed 1 base from V and 0 bases from J, with 15 bases in between. The CDR3 here is CASSLVGQGRMNTEAFF. CDR3 nucleotides: TGTGCCAGCAGCTTAGTCGGCCAGGGGAGGATGAACACTGAAGCTTTCTTT.

The CDR3 loop reads CASSVANRDGELFF. For the CDR3, the DNA is TGTGCCAGCAGCGTAGCTAACCGGGATGGGGAGCTGTTTTTT. The chain has TRBV9 and TRBJ2-2, with D possibly matching TRBD2 (5 bases). Germline CDR1 is SGDLS and CDR2 is YYNGEE. V lost 0 bases to trimming and J lost 8 bases, with 11 bases between them. The CDR3 sequence is 14 residues long.

This clonotype was recorded a few times. This rearrangement joins TRBV20-1 to TRBJ1-1; no clear D. Germline V lookup: CDR1 DFQATT, CDR2 SNEGSKA (reference sequence). The length of the CDR3 is 15 residues. The ends were cut back, 0 bases at V and 0 bases at J, with 11 bases in the middle. As DNA, the CDR3 is TGCAGTGCTAGAGATGGGGAAGGGATGAACACTGAAGCTTTCTTT. Its protein product is CSARDGEGMNTEAFF.

The chain joins TRBV12-3 or TRBV12-4 to TRBJ1-2, with D hard to call. V shed 8 bases and J shed 7 bases, with 11 bases lying between them. This CDR3 has 11 residues. The CDR3 is CASALAPGYTF. The CDR3 nucleotides are TGTGCCAGCGCCCTGGCCCCTGGCTACACCTTC.

The V gene is TRBV7-2, the J gene TRBJ1-2; 7 nucleotides agree with TRBD1. The CDR3 sequence is 15 residues long. The J segment lost 0 bases and the V segment lost 10 bases, leaving 11 bases of the junction unmatched. The germline V gene encodes CDR1 SGHTA and CDR2 FQGNSA. Here the CDR3 reads CATNPGTEANYGYTF. In nucleotides, the CDR3 is TGTGCCACCAATCCTGGGACAGAAGCTAACTATGGCTACACCTTC.

This clonotype occurred many times. The CDR3 is CSARAHPMSPLHF. CDR3 DNA sequence: TGCAGTGCTAGAGCCCACCCAATGAGCCCCCTCCACTTT. The chain has TRBV20-1 and TRBJ1-6; D is unclear. Germline-derived CDR1 and CDR2 are DFQATT and SNEGSKA (reference sequence). There are 13 residues in the CDR3. Trimming removed 1 base from V and 13 bases from J, with 14 bases in between.